This TCR beta chain came from a study of OX40 agonist ivuxolimab in advanced cancers. On the study more broadly: The mean age was roughly 60 years, ranging from about 20 to 85, with approximately 85% of participants male. Partial responses, seen in three patients, involved one hepatocellular carcinoma and two cutaneous melanomas. Study-wide findings and caveats: The investigators did not determine what antigen specificity the expanded peripheral T cells had.

Details on this clone: Its antigen is currently unknown.

The germline V and J ends were trimmed by 0 bases and 3 bases, with 9 bases remaining between them. The germline gives CDR1 LGHNA, CDR2 YSLEER. The length of the CDR3 is 15 residues. The protocol was immunoSEQ multiplex PCR, while the TCRdb copy is restricted to in-frame clones and leaves out a portion. The sample lists 90,000 to 150,000 clones; approximately 92% were seen once. On cycle 4 day 1 and cycle 7 day 1, as well as at baseline, blood was sampled. Sequenced material: CD4+ or CD8+ T cells sorted from blood, taken in a trial of the OX40 agonist ivuxolimab. The sequence came from an adult with an advanced solid tumor such as melanoma, head and neck, liver or kidney cancer. The rearrangement joins TRBV4-3 to TRBJ2-1; D call uncertain. The CDR3 nucleotides read TGCGCCAGCAGCCAAGATCCGCCCGGCTACAATGAGCAGTTCTTC. Translation gives CASSQDPPGYNEQFF.